The rows below give T cell receptor beta chains drawn from one sample of a study of CD8+CD57+ T cells in acquired aplastic anemia. TCRdb reanalysed the reads using MiXCR and keeps one entry per CDR3 protein. The sample includes about 160,000 distinct CDR3 sequences, approximately 44% of them seen just once. The source material was sorted CD4+, CD8+, or CD8+CD57+ T cells (not recorded which) from PBMCs. The receptors were sampled from a human donor in good health. The CDR3 runs from the conserved cysteine through the conserved F or W. D genes are given only for firm matches. The listing skips clone size in some rows; elsewhere it reads once, few, many or a size class.

V gene	J gene	clone size	D gene	CDR3 protein	CDR3 DNA
TRBV12-3/TRBV12-4	TRBJ1-2	many	.	CASSLEGGYGYTF	TGTGCCAGCAGTTTAGAGGGTGGATATGGCTACACCTTC
TRBV3-1	TRBJ2-1	many	.	CASSQERGVRFF	TGTGCCAGCAGCCAAGAGAGGGGGGTTCGGTTCTTC
TRBV10-3	TRBJ1-6	few	.	CAISESRTPLHF	TGTGCCATCAGTGAATCGAGGACACCCCTCCACTTT
TRBV11-2	TRBJ1-1	.	.	CASSPPDSTEAFF	TGTGCCAGCAGCCCCCCGGACAGCACTGAAGCTTTCTTT
TRBV2	TRBJ2-5	.	.	CASSYSAVYLETQYF	TGTGCCAGCAGTTACTCGGCCGTGTACCTAGAGACCCAGTACTTC
TRBV19	TRBJ2-7	.	.	CASSIWAGTPYEQYF	TGTGCCAGTAGTATATGGGCAGGGACCCCCTACGAGCAGTACTTC
TRBV7-3	TRBJ1-1	many	.	CASSSSSGEAFF	TGTGCCAGCAGCTCCTCATCGGGGGAAGCTTTCTTT
TRBV7-9	TRBJ2-1	.	TRBD2	CASSQSGGAYNEQFF	TGTGCCAGCAGCCAGAGCGGGGGGGCCTACAATGAGCAGTTCTTC
TRBV5-1	TRBJ1-5	once	.	CASSAGTGSNQPQHF	TGCGCCAGCAGCGCGGGTACGGGGAGCAATCAGCCCCAGCATTTT
TRBV29-1	TRBJ2-3	.	.	CSVVPGTDTQYF	TGCAGCGTTGTCCCAGGGACAGATACGCAGTATTTT
TRBV19	TRBJ2-7	.	TRBD1	CASRAGTGSHEQYF	TGTGCCAGTAGGGCCGGGACAGGGTCCCACGAGCAGTACTTC
TRBV7-3	TRBJ1-6	.	TRBD1	CASSVGQTNSPLHF	TGTGCCAGCAGCGTGGGACAGACCAATTCACCCCTCCACTTT
TRBV6-1	TRBJ2-3	.	TRBD2	CASSRSGGRTDTQYF	TGTGCCAGCAGTCGAAGCGGGGGCCGCACAGATACGCAGTATTTT
TRBV20-1	TRBJ1-5	many	TRBD1	CSASPGTANQPQHF	TGCAGTGCTTCCCCCGGGACAGCCAATCAGCCCCAGCATTTT
TRBV20-1	TRBJ1-2	many	.	CSASEAYGYTF	TGCAGTGCTAGCGAAGCCTATGGCTACACCTTC
TRBV18	TRBJ2-1	few	TRBD1	CASSPPGQGARNEQFF	TGTGCCAGCTCACCACCCGGACAGGGGGCGCGTAATGAGCAGTTCTTC
TRBV25-1	TRBJ2-7	.	.	CASSLVPAKIYEQYF	TGTGCCAGCAGCCTAGTCCCAGCGAAGATCTACGAGCAGTACTTC
TRBV7-6	TRBJ2-1	.	.	CASSLGAVNEQFF	TGTGCCAGCAGCTTGGGTGCGGTGAATGAGCAGTTCTTC
TRBV7-3	TRBJ2-6	many	.	CASSRSHYSGANVLTF	TGTGCCAGCAGCCGTTCACACTACTCTGGGGCCAACGTCCTGACTTTC